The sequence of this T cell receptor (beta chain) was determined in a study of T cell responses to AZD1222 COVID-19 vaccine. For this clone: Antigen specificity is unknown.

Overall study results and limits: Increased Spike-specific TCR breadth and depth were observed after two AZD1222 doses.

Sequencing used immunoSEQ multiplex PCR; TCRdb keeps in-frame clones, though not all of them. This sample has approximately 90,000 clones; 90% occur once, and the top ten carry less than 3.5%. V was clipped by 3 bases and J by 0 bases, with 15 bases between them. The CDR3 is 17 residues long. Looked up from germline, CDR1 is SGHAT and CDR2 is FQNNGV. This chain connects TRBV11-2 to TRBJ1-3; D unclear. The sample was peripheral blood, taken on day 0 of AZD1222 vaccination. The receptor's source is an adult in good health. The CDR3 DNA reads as TGTGCCAGCAGCTTTAGTCTGGACGCTTACTCTGGAAACACCATATATTTT. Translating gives CASSFSLDAYSGNTIYF. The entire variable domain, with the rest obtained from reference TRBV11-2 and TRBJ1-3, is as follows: EAGVAQSPRYKIIEKRQSVAFWCNPISGHATLYWYQQILGQGPKLLIQFQNNGVVDDSQLPKDRFSAERLKGVDSTLKIQPAKLEDSAVYLCASSFSLDAYSGNTIYFGEGSWLTVV.